The 21 T cell receptor beta chains in this list originate from one sample, sequenced in a study of identical twins. MiXCR, applied by TCRdb to the 5' RACE reads, yields one record per CDR3 protein. Here the sample spans roughly 470,000 distinct CDR3 sequences, around 15% being singletons. The same specimen was also included in a second study, on yellow fever vaccine responses in identical twins.

The sequencing input was CD4+ T cells sorted from blood. The source is a woman aged 18-29 years in good health.

The rearrangement links TRBV5-1 to TRBJ2-3; 11 positions match TRBD2. With V trimmed by 4 bases and J by 5 bases, 9 bases remained unmatched. There are 16 residues in the CDR3. The germline V gene has CDR1 SGHRS and CDR2 YFSETQ. The CDR3 sequence is CASSPSSGRAEDTQYF. For the CDR3, the DNA is TGCGCCAGCAGCCCCAGTAGCGGGAGGGCCGAAGATACGCAGTATTTT. The full variable domain, its missing parts supplied by reference TRBV5-1 and TRBJ2-3, is KAGVTQTPRYLIKTRGQQVTLSCSPISGHRSVSWYQQTPGQGLQFLFEYFSETQRNKGNFPGRFSGRQFSNSRSEMNVSTLELGDSALYLCASSPSSGRAEDTQYFGPGTRLTVL.

This rearrangement joins TRBV2 to TRBJ2-2; 9 nucleotides match TRBD1. The trim removed 6 bases at V and 5 bases at J, leaving 4 bases unmatched. There are 14 residues in the CDR3. CDR1 and CDR2 from the germline V gene are SNHLY and FYNNEI. CDR3 protein: CASRGDRATGELFF. CDR3 DNA: TGTGCCAGCAGGGGGGACAGGGCTACCGGGGAGCTGTTTTTT. The entire variable domain, with the rest obtained from reference TRBV2 and TRBJ2-2, is as follows: EPEVTQTPSHQVTQMGQEVILRCVPISNHLYFYWYRQILGQKVEFLVSFYNNEISEKSEIFDDQFSVERPDGSNFTLKIRSTKLEDSAMYFCASRGDRATGELFFGEGSRLTVL.

This clonotype was counted between two and nine times. The chain uses TRBV6-1 and TRBJ2-3; D perhaps matches TRBD2 (5 bases). There are 15 residues in the CDR3. Trimming took 8 bases from V and 4 from J, leaving 19 bases between them. CDR1 and CDR2 (germline): MNHNS, SASEGT. CDR3 sequence reads: CASHLLGRGADTQYF. The CDR3 coding sequence is TGTGCCAGCCACTTGTTGGGCCGGGGTGCAGATACGCAGTATTTT.

This clonotype showed up just a few times. The rearrangement joins TRBV5-1 to TRBJ2-5, with D hard to call. The germline V gene has CDR1 SGHRS and CDR2 YFSETQ. V dropped 0 bases and J dropped 3 bases, with 6 bases sitting between them. CDR3 length: 13 amino acids. CDR3 nucleotides: TGCGCCAGCAGCTTGGCTTTAGAAGAGACCCAGTACTTC. It codes for CASSLALEETQYF.

This clonotype was counted between two and nine times. The chain recombines TRBV12-3 or TRBV12-4 with TRBJ1-5, with D perhaps matching TRBD1 (5 bases). Trimming took off 2 bases at V and 4 bases at J, with 9 bases between the two ends. This CDR3 comprises 14 residues. CDR3 DNA: TGTGCCAGCAGTTTACGGAGGACAAATCAGCCCCAGCATTTT. It translates to CASSLRRTNQPQHF.

The gene calls are TRBV20-1 and TRBJ2-5; TRBD2 aligns across 9 bases. This CDR3 spans 14 amino acids. Germline trimming cut 1 base from V and 5 bases from J; bases unmatched to any gene: 5. From germline, CDR1 is DFQATT and CDR2 SNEGSKA (reference sequence). The CDR3: CSARALAGFETQYF. CDR3 nucleotides: TGCAGTGCTAGAGCCCTAGCGGGGTTCGAGACCCAGTACTTC.

This clonotype has more than one count but fewer than ten. V usage is TRBV6-1 and J usage is TRBJ2-1; a possible D gene is TRBD2 (5 bases). CDR3 length: 15 amino acids. Trimming pared 6 bases from V and 5 bases from J, leaving 17 bases between. Germline values: CDR1 MNHNS, CDR2 SASEGT. DNA of the CDR3: TGTGCCAGCAGATCGAGCGGACTGATTAACAATGAGCAGTTCTTC. Its protein is CASRSSGLINNEQFF.

The V call is TRBV7-6, the J call TRBJ2-1; D is uncertain. V was shortened by 5 bases and J by 10 bases, with 18 bases between the two germline ends. There are 14 residues in the CDR3. Germline values: CDR1 SGHVS, CDR2 FNYEAQ. The CDR3 bases are TGTGCCAGCAGCCTAAACCCCGACCACCAAGAGCAGTTCTTC. The encoded protein is CASSLNPDHQEQFF.

The CDR3 here is CASSFQGPPANYGYTF. CDR3 bases: TGTGCCAGCAGTTTTCAGGGGCCCCCCGCTAACTATGGCTACACCTTC. V and J are TRBV27 and TRBJ1-2; perhaps TRBD1 as D (6 bases). The germline gives CDR1 MNHEY, CDR2 SMNVEV (reference sequence). The CDR3 sequence is 16 residues long. V lost 3 bases, J lost 0 bases, and 14 bases lay in between.

This clonotype was recorded only once. One end of the junction varies from germline; a read error may be responsible. The rearrangement links TRBV7-9 to TRBJ2-3, with 9 bases identical to TRBD2. Germline values: CDR1 SEHNR, CDR2 FQNEAQ (reference sequence). CDR3 length: 13 amino acids. The CDR3 nucleotides read TGTGCCAGCAGCTTGGGACTAGCAGATACGCGGTATTTT. Amino acid sequence: CASSLGLADTRYF.

The gene calls are TRBV29-1 and TRBJ1-1; D is unclear. The germline V gene has CDR1 SQVTM and CDR2 ANQGSEA. The CDR3 is 13 residues long. Trimming removed 7 bases at V and 0 bases at J, with 12 bases between. The CDR3 loop is CSALERLNTEAFF. The CDR3 coding sequence is TGCAGCGCTCTGGAGCGCCTGAACACTGAAGCTTTCTTT.

This clonotype appeared a few times. The genes are TRBV11-2 and TRBJ2-1; no firm D call. There are 16 residues in the CDR3. Germline-derived CDR1 and CDR2 are SGHAT and FQNNGV. V was clipped by 5 bases and J by 4 bases, with 18 bases between them. Here the CDR3 DNA reads TGTGCCAGCAGCGCGTTTGGGATCCAAGCGTACAATGAGCAGTTCTTC. Translating gives CASSAFGIQAYNEQFF.

The chain couples TRBV28 to TRBJ1-1; no clear D. There are 15 residues in the CDR3. In germline, CDR1 is MDHEN, CDR2 SYDVKM. V lost 5 bases, J lost 2 bases, and 15 bases lay in between. The CDR3 bases are TGTGCCAGCAGTCCCTCCGGCAGTGGAAACACTGAAGCTTTCTTT. Translated: CASSPSGSGNTEAFF.

This clonotype came up a few times. The V and J genes are TRBV6-1 and TRBJ2-3; tentatively, D is TRBD2 (5 bases). CDR1 MNHNS and CDR2 SASEGT come from the germline V gene. The CDR3 has 14 amino acids. Trimming pared 6 bases from V and 2 bases from J, leaving 12 bases between. CDR3 nucleotide sequence: TGTGCCAGCAGCGACGAAGCGGTCACAGATACGCAGTATTTT. It encodes CASSDEAVTDTQYF.

The V and J genes are TRBV2 and TRBJ2-3; no clear D. V dropped 4 bases and J dropped 4 bases, with 6 bases sitting between them. CDR1 is SNHLY and CDR2 is FYNNEI in the germline V gene. The CDR3 covers 12 residues. This CDR3 is CASSAAADTQYF. CDR3 nucleotides: TGTGCCAGCAGTGCTGCTGCAGATACGCAGTATTTT.

The rearrangement joins TRBV20-1 to TRBJ2-7, with 8 bases aligning to TRBD2. The V segment lost 4 bases and the J segment 6 bases; nucleotides outside the gene matches: 5. Germline-derived CDR1 and CDR2 are DFQATT and SNEGSKA (reference sequence). This CDR3 is built from 12 residues. The chain's CDR3 is CSAITTSGEQYF. Here the CDR3 DNA reads TGCAGTGCTATTACCACTAGCGGCGAGCAGTACTTC.

There are a few counts of this clonotype. This chain connects TRBV10-3 to TRBJ2-3; 7 nucleotides line up with TRBD2. The CDR3 extends over 16 amino acids. CDR1 ENHRY and CDR2 SYGVKD come from the germline V gene. With V trimmed by 5 bases and J by 1 base, 9 bases remained unmatched. The CDR3 region has the DNA TGTGCCATCAGTAGTGGGGGGGTTTCAGGCACAGATACGCAGTATTTT. This encodes CAISSGGVSGTDTQYF.

This clonotype was recorded many times. V gene TRBV5-1 combines with J gene TRBJ2-5; the match to TRBD1 covers 9 bases. The CDR3 has 15 residues. Trimming at V came to 4 bases and at J to 4 bases, leaving 8 bases not matched to a gene. The germline V gene encodes CDR1 SGHRS and CDR2 YFSETQ. This CDR3 reads CASSQKQGAGETQYF. CDR3 nucleotides: TGCGCCAGCAGCCAGAAACAGGGGGCGGGAGAGACCCAGTACTTC.

This clonotype has ten or more counts. The chain carries TRBV7-9 and TRBJ2-1; D is uncertain. The germline gives CDR1 SEHNR, CDR2 FQNEAQ (reference sequence). This CDR3 region has 13 residues. Trimming shortened V by 3 bases and J by 5 bases, and 8 bases separated the two germline ends. The DNA of the CDR3 is TGTGCCAGCAGCTTGGGGATTGACAATGAGCAGTTCTTC. Its protein product is CASSLGIDNEQFF.

The V call is TRBV7-2, the J call TRBJ2-7; TRBD2 might be the D (5 bases). V was trimmed by 1 base and J by 5 bases, leaving 12 bases between them. This CDR3 region has 14 residues. Germline CDR1 and CDR2: SGHTA and FQGNSA. The CDR3 reads CASSLVLTGNEQYF. As DNA, the CDR3 is TGTGCCAGCAGCTTAGTTTTAACGGGGAACGAGCAGTACTTC.

This chain joins TRBV10-3 and TRBJ2-3; D not certain. In germline, CDR1 is ENHRY, CDR2 SYGVKD. The V and J ends lost 0 bases and 5 bases respectively, with 6 bases between them. The CDR3 covers 13 residues. CDR3 region: CAISESVLDTQYF. As DNA, the CDR3 is TGTGCCATCAGTGAGTCGGTCTTAGATACGCAGTATTTT.